This note documents a single TCR beta chain sequence. This sample stems from a study of blood T cell repertoires in COVID-19. This table comes from immunoSEQ multiplex PCR, and its TCRdb copy is limited to in-frame clones, with some not included. The sample has around 150,000 clones, 80% to 85% seen once; the top ten hold around 5.1%. Participants were aged roughly 18 to 90 years from some 24 US areas. The sequence came from a man aged 70 or older who had been exposed to COVID-19. The specimen sequenced was PBMCs or T cells enriched from blood (not recorded which).

This chain's CDR3 is CASSLLKVSLVAGAAYNEQFF. Written as DNA, the CDR3 is TGCGCCAGCAGCCTCTTAAAGGTCAGCCTTGTAGCGGGAGCGGCCTACAATGAGCAGTTCTTC. The gene calls are TRBV23-1 and TRBJ2-1, with TRBD2 identical over 9 bases. TRBV23-1 is classed as an ORF, of uncertain function. Trimming cost V 6 bases and J 2 bases; bases outside gene matches: 23. CDR3 length: 21 residues.